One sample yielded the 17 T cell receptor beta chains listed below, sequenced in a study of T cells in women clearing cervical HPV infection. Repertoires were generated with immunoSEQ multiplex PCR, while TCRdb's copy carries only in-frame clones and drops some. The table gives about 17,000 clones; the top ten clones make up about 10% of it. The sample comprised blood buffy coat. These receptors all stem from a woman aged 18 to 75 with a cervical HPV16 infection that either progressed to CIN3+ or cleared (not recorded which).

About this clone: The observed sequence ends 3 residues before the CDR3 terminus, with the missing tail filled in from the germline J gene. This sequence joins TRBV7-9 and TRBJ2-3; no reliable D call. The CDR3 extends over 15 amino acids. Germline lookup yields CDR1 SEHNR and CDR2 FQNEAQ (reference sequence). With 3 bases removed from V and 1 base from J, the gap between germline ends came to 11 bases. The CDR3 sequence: CASSLISPRTDTQYF. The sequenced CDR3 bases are TGTGCCAGCAGCTTGATTAGCCCGCGCACAGATACG.

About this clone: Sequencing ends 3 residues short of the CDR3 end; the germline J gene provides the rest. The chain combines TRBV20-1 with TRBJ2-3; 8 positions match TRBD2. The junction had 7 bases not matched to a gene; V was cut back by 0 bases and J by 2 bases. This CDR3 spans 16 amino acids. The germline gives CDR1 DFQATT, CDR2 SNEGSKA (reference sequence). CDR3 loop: CSARDPRGGATDTQYF. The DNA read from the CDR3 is TGCAGTGCTAGAGATCCCCGGGGGGGCGCCACAGATACG.

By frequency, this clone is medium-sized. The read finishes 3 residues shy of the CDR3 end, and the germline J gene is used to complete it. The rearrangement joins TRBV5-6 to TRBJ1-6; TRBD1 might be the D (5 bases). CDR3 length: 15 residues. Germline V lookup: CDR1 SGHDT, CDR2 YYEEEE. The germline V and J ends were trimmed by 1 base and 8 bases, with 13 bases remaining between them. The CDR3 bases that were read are TGTGCCAGCAGCTTGATTGGGCAGGGTCATTCACCC. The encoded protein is CASSLIGQGHSP. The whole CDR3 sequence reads CASSLIGQGHSPLHF.

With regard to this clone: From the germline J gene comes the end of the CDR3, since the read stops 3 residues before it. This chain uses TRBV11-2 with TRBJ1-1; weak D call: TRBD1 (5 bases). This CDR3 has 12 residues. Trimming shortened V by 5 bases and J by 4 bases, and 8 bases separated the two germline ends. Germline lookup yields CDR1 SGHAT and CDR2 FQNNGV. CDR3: CASSKGLTEAFF. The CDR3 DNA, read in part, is TGTGCCAGCAGCAAGGGGCTCACTGAA.

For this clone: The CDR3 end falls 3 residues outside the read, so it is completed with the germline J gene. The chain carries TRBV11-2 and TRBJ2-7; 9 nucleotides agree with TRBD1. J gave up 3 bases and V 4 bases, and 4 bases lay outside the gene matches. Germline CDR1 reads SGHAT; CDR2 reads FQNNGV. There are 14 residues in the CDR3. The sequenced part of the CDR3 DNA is TGTGCCAGCAGCTCGCCGGGACAGGGCTACGAG. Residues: CASSSPGQGYE. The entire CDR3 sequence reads CASSSPGQGYEQYF.

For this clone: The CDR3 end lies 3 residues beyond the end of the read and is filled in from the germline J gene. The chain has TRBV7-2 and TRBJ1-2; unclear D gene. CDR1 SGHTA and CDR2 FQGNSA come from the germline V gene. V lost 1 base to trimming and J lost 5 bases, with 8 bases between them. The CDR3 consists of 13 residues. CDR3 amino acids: CASSLVQRYGYTF. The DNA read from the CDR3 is TGTGCCAGCAGCTTAGTCCAGCGGTATGGC.

The CDR3 spells CAQFRVGNQPQHF. The CDR3 bases that were read are TGTGCCCAATTCAGGGTCGGCAATCAGCCC. This chain joins TRBV7-6 and TRBJ1-5; maybe TRBD1 (5 bases). The read halts 3 residues ahead of the CDR3 end, with the missing end drawn from the germline J gene. Deletions cut 11 bases from V and 2 bases from J, with 13 bases between. Germline values: CDR1 SGHVS, CDR2 FNYEAQ. The CDR3 has 13 residues.

CDR3 DNA (partial): TGCGCCAGCAGCCTCGGACAGGCTTTTCGGCTGAACACTGAA. It yields the protein CASSLGQAFRLNTE. The complete CDR3 sequence is CASSLGQAFRLNTEAFF. The chain is built from TRBV4-1 and TRBJ1-1, with 7 bases identical to TRBD1. The DNA ends 3 residues before the CDR3 does, and the rest of the CDR3 is filled in from the germline J gene. Unmatched junction bases numbered 11, after V lost 4 bases and J lost 0 bases. The length of the CDR3 is 17 residues. Germline CDR1 reads MGHRA; CDR2 reads YSYEKL.

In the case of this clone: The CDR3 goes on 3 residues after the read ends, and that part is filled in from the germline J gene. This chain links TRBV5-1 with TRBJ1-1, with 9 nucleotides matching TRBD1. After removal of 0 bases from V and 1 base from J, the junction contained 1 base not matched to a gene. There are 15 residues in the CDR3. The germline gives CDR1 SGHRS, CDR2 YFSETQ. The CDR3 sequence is CASSLGGQGNTEAFF. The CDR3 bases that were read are TGCGCCAGCAGCTTGGGGGGACAGGGGAACACTGAA.

Partial CDR3 DNA: TGCGCCAGCAGCATTACAGGGGGCGTCGCTGAA. It translates to CASSITGGVAE. The CDR3, in full, reads CASSITGGVAEAFF. The chain joins TRBV4-1 to TRBJ1-1, with TRBD1 identical over 9 bases. Read coverage stops 3 residues before the CDR3 terminus; the germline J gene supplies the remainder. There are 14 residues in the CDR3. The germline V gene encodes CDR1 MGHRA and CDR2 YSYEKL. Unmatched junction bases numbered 7, after V lost 5 bases and J lost 6 bases.

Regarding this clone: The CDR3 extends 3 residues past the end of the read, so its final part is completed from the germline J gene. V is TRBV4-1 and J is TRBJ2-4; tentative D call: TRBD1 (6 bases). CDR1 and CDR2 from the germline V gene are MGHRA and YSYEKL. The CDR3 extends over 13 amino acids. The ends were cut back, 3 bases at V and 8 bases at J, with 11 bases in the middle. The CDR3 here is CASSHPRGDIQYF. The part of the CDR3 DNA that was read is TGCGCCAGCAGCCACCCCAGGGGAGACATT.

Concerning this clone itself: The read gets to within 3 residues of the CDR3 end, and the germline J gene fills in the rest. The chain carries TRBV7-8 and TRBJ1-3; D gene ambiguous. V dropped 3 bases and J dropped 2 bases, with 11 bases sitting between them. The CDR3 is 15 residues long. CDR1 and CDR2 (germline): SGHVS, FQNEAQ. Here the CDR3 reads CASSFGEFPGNTIYF. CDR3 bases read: TGTGCCAGCAGCTTCGGGGAATTCCCTGGAAACACC. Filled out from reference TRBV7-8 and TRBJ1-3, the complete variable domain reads GAGVSQSPRYKVAKRGQDVALRCDPISGHVSLFWYQQALGQGPEFLTYFQNEAQLDKSGLPSDRFFAERPEGSVSTLKIQRTQQEDSAVYLCASSFGEFPGNTIYFGEGSWLTVV.

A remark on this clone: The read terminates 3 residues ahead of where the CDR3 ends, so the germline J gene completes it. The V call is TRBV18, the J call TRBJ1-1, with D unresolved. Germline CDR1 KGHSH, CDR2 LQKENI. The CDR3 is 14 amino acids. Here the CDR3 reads CASSPAGREKEAFF. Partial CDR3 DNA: TGTGCCAGCTCACCCGCGGGTCGGGAAAAAGAA.

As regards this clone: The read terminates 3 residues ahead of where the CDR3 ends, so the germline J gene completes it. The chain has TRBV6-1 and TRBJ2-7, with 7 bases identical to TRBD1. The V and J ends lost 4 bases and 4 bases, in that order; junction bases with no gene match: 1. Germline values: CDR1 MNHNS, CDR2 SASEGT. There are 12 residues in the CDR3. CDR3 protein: CASSGQGYEQYF. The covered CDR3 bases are TGTGCCAGCAGTGGACAGGGTTACGAG.

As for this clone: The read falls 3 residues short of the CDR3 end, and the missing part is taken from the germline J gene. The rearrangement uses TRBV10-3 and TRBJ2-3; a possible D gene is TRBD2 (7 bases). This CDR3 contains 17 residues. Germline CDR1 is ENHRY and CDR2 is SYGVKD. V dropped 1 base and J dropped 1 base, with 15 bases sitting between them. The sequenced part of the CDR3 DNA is TGTGCCATCAGTGAGTTAAACCGGGGGGCCCGCACAGATACG. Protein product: CAISELNRGARTDT. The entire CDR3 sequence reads CAISELNRGARTDTQYF.

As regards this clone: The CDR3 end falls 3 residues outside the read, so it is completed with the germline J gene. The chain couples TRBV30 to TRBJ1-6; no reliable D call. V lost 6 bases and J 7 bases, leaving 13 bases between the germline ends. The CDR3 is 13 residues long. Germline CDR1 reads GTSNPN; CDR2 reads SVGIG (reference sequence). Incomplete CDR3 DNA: TGTGCCTGTGCGGGAACTTCAAATTCACCC. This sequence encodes CACAGTSNSP. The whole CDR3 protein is CACAGTSNSPLHF.

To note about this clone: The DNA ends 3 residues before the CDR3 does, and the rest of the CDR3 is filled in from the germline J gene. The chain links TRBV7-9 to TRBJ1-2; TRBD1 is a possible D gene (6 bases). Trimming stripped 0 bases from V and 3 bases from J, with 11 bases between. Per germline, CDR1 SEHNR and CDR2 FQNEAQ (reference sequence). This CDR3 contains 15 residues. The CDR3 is CASSLASQGHYGYTF. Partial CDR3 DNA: TGTGCCAGCAGCTTAGCTTCCCAGGGGCACTATGGC. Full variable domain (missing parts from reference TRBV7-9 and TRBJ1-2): DTGVSQNPRHKITKRGQNVTFRCDPISEHNRLYWYRQTLGQGPEFLTYFQNEAQLEKSRLLSDRFSAERPKGSFSTLEIQRTEQGDSAMYLCASSLASQGHYGYTFGSGTRLTVV.